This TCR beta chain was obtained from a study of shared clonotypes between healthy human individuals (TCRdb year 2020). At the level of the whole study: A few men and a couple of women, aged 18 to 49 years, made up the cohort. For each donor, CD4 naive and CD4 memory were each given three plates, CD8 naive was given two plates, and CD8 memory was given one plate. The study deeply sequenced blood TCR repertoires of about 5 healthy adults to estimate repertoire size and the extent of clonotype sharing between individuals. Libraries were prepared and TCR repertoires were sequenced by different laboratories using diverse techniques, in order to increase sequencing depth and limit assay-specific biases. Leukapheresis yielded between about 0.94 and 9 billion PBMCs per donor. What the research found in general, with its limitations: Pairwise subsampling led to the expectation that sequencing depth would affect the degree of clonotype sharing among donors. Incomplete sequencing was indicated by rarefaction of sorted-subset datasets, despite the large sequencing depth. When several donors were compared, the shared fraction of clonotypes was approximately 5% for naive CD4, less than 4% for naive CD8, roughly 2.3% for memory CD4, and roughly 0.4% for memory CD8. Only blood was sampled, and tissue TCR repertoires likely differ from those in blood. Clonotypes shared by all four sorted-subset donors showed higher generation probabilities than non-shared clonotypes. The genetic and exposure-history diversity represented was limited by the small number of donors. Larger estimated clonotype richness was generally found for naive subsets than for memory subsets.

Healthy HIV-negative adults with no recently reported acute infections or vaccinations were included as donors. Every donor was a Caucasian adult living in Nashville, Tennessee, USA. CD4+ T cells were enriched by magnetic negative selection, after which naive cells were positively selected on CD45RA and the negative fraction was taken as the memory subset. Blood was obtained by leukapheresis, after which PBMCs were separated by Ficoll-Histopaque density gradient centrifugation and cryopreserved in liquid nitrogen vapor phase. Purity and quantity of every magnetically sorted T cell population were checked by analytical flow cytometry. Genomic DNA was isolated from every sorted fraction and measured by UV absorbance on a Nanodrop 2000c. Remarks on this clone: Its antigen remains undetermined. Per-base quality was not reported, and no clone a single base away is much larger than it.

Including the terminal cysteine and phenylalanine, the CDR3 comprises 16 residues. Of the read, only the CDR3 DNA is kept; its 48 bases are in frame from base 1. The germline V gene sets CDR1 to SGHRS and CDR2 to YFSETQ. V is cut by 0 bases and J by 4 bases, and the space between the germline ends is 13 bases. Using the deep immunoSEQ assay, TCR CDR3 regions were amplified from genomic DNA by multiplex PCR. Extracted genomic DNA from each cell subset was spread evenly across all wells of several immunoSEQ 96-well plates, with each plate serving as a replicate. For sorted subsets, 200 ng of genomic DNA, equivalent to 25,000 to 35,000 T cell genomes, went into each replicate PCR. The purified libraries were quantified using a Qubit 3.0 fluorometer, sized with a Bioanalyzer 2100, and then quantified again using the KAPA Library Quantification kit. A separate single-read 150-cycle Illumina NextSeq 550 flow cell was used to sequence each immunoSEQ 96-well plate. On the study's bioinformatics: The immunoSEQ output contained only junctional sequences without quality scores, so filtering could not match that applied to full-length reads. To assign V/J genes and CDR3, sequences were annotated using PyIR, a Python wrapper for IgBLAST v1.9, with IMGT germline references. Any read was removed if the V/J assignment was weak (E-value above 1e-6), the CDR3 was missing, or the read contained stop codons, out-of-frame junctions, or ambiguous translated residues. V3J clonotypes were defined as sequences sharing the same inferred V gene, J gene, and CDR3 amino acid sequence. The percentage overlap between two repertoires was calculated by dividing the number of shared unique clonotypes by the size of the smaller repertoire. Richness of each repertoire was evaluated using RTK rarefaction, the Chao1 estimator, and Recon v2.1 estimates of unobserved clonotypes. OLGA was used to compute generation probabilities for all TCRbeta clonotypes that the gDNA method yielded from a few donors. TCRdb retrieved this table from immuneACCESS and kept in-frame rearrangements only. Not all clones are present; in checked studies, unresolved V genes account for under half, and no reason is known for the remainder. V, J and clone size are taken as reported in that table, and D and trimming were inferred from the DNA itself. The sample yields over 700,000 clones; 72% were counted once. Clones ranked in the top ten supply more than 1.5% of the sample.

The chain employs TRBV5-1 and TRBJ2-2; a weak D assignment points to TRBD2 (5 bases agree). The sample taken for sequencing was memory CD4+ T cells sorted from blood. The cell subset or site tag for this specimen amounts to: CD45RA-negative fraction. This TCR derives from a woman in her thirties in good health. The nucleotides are TGCGCCAGCAGCTTGGCGGGCCACCGGGGCACCGGGGAGCTGTTTTTT. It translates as CASSLAGHRGTGELFF.